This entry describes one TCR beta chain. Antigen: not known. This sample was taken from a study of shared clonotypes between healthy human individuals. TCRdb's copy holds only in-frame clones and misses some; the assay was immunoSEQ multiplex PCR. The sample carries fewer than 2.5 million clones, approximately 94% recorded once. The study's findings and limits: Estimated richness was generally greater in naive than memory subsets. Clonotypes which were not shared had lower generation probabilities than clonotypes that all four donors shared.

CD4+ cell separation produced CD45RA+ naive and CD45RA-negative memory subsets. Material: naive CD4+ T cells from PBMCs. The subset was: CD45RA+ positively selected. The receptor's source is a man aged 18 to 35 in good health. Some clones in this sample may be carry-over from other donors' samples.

The CDR3, as DNA: TGTGCCAGCAGCCGCGGACAGGGGGCTATCCAAGAGACCCAGTACTTC. This codes for CASSRGQGAIQETQYF. The rearrangement uses TRBV5-8 and TRBJ2-5; 11 nucleotides align to TRBD1. Germline V gives CDR1 SGHTS, CDR2 YDEGEE. J was trimmed by 1 base and V by 4 bases; bases with no gene match: 6. The CDR3 covers 16 residues.